This TCR beta chain was documented in a study of CD8+ T cells in alopecia areata. Study-level findings and limits: Patients displayed less clarity in TCR sharing than mice, a finding possibly related to HLA.

Extracted RNA was reverse transcribed into cDNA, the sequencing template. Here immunoSEQ multiplex PCR was the method, and the copy in TCRdb shows in-frame clones only, minus some. The sample includes approximately 180,000 clones, less than 70% of them seen just once. Of note for this clone: Its cognate antigen is unknown.

Treatment in this sample: oral pan-JAK inhibitor, 5-10 mg twice daily. CDR1 is SQVTM and CDR2 is ANQGSEA in the germline V gene. The V and J ends lost 4 bases and 9 bases respectively, with 19 bases between them. This CDR3 region has 13 residues. J is TRBJ2-7 and V is TRBV29-1, with D perhaps matching TRBD1 (5 bases). The sequences come from CD4+ T cells sorted from blood, collected between weeks 49 and 50, from a patient treated with tofacitinib. The source of this sequence is a human donor with alopecia areata. The CDR3 region is CSVVTAVLRVQYF. Here the CDR3 DNA reads TGCAGCGTTGTGACAGCCGTACTACGAGTGCAGTACTTC.